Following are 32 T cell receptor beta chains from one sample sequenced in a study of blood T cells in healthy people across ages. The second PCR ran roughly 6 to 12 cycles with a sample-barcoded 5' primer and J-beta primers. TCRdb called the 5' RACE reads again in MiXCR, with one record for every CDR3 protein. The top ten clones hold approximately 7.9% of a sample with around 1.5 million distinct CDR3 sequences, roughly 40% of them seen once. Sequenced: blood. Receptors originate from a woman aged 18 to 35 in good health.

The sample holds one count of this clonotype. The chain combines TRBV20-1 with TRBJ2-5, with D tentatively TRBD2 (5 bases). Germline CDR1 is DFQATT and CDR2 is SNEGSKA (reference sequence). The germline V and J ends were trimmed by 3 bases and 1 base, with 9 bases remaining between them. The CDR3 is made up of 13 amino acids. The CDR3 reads CSARYTSQETQYF. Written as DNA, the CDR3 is TGCAGTGCTAGGTACACTAGCCAAGAGACCCAGTACTTC.

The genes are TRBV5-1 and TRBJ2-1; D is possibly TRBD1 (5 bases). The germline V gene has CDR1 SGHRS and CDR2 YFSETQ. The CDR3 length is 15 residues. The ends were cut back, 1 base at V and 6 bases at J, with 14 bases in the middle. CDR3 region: CASSLMDTTSNEQFF. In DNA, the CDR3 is TGCGCCAGCAGCTTGATGGACACCACATCCAATGAGCAGTTCTTC.

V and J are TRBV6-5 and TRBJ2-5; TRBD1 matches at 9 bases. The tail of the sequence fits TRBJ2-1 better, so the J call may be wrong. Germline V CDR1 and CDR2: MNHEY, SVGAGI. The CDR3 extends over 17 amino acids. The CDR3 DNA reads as TGTGCCAGCAGTTACACGAGGGGACAGGGAACCGCAGAGACCCAGTTCTTC. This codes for CASSYTRGQGTAETQFF.

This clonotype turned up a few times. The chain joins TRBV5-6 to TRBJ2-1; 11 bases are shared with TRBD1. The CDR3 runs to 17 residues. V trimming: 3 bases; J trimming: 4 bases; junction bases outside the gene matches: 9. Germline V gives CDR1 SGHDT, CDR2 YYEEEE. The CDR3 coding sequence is TGTGCCAGCAGCTGGTTCCTCGGGACAGGGGGGTACAATGAGCAGTTCTTC. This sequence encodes CASSWFLGTGGYNEQFF.

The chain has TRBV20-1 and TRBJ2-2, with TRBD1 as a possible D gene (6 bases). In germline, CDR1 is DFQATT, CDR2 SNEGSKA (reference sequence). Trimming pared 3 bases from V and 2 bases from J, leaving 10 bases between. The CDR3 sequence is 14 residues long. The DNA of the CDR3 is TGCAGTGCTAGCCCCAGGGGTAACACCGGGGAGCTGTTTTTT. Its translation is CSASPRGNTGELFF.

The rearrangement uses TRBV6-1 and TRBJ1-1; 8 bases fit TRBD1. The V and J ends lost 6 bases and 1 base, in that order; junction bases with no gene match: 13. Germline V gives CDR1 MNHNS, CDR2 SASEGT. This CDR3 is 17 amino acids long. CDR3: CASSPGAGGAKNTEAFF. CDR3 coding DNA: TGTGCCAGCAGCCCCGGGGCAGGGGGCGCGAAGAACACTGAAGCTTTCTTT.

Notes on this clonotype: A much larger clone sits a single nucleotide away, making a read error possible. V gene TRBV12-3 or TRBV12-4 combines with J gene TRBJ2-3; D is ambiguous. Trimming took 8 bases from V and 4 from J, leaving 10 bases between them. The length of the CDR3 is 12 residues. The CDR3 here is CASASSADTQYF. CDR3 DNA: TGTGCCAGCGCCTCAAGCGCAGATACGCAGTATTTT.

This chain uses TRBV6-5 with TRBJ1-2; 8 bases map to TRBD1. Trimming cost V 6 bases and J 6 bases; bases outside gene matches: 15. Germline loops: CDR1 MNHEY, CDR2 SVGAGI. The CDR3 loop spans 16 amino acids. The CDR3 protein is CASRRPRDRKSHGYTF. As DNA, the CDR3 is TGTGCCAGCAGAAGACCTAGGGACAGGAAATCACATGGCTACACCTTC.

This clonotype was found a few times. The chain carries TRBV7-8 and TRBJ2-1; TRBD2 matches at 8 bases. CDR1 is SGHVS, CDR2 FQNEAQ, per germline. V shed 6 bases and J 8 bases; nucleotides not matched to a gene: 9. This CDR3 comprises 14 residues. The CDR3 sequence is CASRTGTSGDEQFF. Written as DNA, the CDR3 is TGTGCCAGCAGAACCGGGACTAGTGGCGATGAGCAGTTCTTC.

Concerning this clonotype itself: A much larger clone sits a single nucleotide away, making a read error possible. CDR3 bases: TGCGCCAGCAGCTCCCCTGAGACCCAGTTCTTC. Protein sequence: CASSSPETQFF. The rearrangement joins TRBV4-1 to TRBJ2-1, with unresolved D. V shed 5 bases and J shed 13 bases, with 12 bases lying between them. Per the germline V gene, CDR1 is MGHRA and CDR2 is YSYEKL. The CDR3 spans 11 residues.

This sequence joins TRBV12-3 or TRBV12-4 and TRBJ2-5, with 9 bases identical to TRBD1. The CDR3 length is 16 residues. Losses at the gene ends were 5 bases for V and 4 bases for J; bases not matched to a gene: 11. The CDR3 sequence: CASSQSGTGQRETQYF. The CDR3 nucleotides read TGTGCCAGCAGTCAATCCGGGACAGGGCAGCGAGAGACCCAGTACTTC.

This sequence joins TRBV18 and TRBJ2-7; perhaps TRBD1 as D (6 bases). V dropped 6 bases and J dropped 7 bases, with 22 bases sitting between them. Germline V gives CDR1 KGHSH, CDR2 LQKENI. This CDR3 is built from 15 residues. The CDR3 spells CASSQGQKTYNEQYF. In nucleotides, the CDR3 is TGTGCCAGCTCCCAAGGACAGAAGACTTACAATGAGCAGTACTTC.

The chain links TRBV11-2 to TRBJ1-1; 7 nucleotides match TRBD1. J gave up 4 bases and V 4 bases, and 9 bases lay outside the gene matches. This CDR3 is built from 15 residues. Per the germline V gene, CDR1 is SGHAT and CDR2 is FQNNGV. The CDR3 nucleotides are TGTGCCAGCAGCTACTTTGGACAGGAGGGCACTGAAGCTTTCTTT. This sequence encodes CASSYFGQEGTEAFF. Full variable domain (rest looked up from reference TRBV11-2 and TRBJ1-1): EAGVAQSPRYKIIEKRQSVAFWCNPISGHATLYWYQQILGQGPKLLIQFQNNGVVDDSQLPKDRFSAERLKGVDSTLKIQPAKLEDSAVYLCASSYFGQEGTEAFFGQGTRLTVV.

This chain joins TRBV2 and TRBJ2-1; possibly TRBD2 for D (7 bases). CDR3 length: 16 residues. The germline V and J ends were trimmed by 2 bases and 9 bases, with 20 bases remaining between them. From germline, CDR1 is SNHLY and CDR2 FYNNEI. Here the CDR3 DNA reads TGTGCCAGCAGTGAATTGAATGGTGCGGGGGCGGGTGAGCAGTTCTTC. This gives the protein CASSELNGAGAGEQFF.

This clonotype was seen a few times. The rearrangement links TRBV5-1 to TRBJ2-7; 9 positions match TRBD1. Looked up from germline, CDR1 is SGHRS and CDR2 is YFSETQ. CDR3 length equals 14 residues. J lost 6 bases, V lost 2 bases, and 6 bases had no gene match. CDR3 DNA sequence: TGCGCCAGCAGCTTTCGGACAGGGGTTGCCGAGCAGTACTTC. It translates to CASSFRTGVAEQYF.

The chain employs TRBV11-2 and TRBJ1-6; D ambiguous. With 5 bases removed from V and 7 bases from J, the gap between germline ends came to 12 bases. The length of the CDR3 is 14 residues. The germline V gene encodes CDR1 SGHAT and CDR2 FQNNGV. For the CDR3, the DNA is TGTGCCAGCAGCCTCCGGACTCGAAATTCACCCCTCCACTTT. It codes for CASSLRTRNSPLHF.

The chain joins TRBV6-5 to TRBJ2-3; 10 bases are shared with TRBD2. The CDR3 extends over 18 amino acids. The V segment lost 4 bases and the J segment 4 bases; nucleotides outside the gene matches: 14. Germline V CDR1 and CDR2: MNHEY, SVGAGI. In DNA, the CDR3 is TGTGCCAGCAGTTTCCCCAGCGGGAGGGCCCCGGGTGCAGATACGCAGTATTTT. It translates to CASSFPSGRAPGADTQYF.

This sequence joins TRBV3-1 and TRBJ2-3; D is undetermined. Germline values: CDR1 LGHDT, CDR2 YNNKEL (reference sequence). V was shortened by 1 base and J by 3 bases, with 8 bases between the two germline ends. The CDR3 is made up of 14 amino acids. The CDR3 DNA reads TGTGCCAGCAGCCAAGGGCCGGGTACAGATACGCAGTATTTT. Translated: CASSQGPGTDTQYF.

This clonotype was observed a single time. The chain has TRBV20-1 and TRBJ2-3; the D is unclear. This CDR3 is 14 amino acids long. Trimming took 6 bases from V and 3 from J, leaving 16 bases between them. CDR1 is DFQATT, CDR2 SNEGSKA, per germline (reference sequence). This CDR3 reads CSAPYLGGTDTQYF. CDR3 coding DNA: TGCAGTGCGCCCTACCTAGGTGGAACAGATACGCAGTATTTT.

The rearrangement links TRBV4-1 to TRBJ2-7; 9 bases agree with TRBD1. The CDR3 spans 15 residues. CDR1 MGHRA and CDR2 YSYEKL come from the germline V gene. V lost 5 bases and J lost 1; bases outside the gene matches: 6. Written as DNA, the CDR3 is TGCGCCAGCAGCACCGGGACAGGGAGTTCCTACGAGCAGTACTTC. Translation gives CASSTGTGSSYEQYF.

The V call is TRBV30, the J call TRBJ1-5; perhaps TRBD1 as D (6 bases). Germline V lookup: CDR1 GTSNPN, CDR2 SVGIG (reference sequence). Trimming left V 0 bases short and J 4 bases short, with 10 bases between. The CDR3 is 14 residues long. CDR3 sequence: CAWSVGQKNQPQHF. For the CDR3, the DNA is TGTGCCTGGAGTGTCGGACAGAAAAATCAGCCCCAGCATTTT.

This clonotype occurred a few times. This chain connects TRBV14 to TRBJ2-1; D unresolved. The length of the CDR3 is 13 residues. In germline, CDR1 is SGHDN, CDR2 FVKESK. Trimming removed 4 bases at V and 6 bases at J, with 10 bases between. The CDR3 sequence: CASSRLRVNEQFF. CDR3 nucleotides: TGTGCCAGCAGCCGCCTGAGAGTCAATGAGCAGTTCTTC.

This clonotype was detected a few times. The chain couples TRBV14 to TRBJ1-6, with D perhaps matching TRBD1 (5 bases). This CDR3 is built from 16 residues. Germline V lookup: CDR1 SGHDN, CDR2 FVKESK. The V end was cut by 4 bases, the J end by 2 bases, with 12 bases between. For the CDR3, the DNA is TGTGCCAGCAGCCCGGGGCCGGGGCCCTATAATTCACCCCTCCACTTT. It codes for CASSPGPGPYNSPLHF.

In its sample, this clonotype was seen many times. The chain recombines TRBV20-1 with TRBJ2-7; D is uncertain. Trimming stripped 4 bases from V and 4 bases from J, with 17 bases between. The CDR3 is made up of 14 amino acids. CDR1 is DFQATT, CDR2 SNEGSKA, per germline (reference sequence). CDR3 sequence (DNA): TGCAGTGCTATTCCCGGCAGGTCGGAATACGAGCAGTACTTC. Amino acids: CSAIPGRSEYEQYF.

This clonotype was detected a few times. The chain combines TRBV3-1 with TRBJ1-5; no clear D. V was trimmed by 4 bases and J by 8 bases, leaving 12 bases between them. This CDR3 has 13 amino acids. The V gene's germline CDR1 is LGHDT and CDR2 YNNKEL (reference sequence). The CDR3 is CASSRLGSEPQHF. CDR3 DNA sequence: TGTGCCAGCAGCCGCTTGGGGTCTGAGCCCCAGCATTTT. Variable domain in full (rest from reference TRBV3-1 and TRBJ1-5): DTAVSQTPKYLVTQMGNDKSIKCEQNLGHDTMYWYKQDSKKFLKIMFSYNNKELIINETVPNRFSPKSPDKAHLNLHINSLELGDSAVYFCASSRLGSEPQHFGDGTRLSIL.

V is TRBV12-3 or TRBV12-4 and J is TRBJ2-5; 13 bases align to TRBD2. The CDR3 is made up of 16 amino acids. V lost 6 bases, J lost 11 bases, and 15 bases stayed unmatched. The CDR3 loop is CASSRHTSGRAREQYF. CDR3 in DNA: TGTGCCAGCAGCCGTCACACTAGCGGGAGGGCCAGGGAGCAGTACTTC.

CDR3 residues: CAAGSFSSYEQYF. As DNA, the CDR3 is TGTGCCGCCGGGTCGTTCAGCTCCTACGAGCAGTACTTC. This sequence joins TRBV28 and TRBJ2-7; D gene ambiguous. This CDR3 region has 13 residues. Trimming took 11 bases from V and 0 from J, leaving 14 bases between them. The germline gives CDR1 MDHEN, CDR2 SYDVKM. The complete variable domain, with remaining parts taken from reference TRBV28 and TRBJ2-7, reads DVKVTQSSRYLVKRTGEKVFLECVQDMDHENMFWYRQDPGLGLRLIYFSYDVKMKEKGDIPEGYSVSREKKERFSLILESASTNQTSMYLCAAGSFSSYEQYFGPGTRLTVT.

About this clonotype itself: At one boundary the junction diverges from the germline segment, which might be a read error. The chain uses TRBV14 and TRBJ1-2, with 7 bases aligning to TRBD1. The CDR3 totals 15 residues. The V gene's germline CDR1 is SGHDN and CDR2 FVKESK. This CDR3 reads CTSSQGSGGPYGYTF. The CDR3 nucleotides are TGTACCAGCAGCCAGGGGTCAGGGGGTCCCTATGGCTACACCTTC.

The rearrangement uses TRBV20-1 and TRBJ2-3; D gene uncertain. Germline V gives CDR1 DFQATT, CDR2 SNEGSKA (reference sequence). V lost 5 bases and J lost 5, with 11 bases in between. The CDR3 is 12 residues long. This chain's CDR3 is CSAPTQQDTQYF. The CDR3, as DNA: TGCAGTGCTCCAACCCAACAAGATACGCAGTATTTT.

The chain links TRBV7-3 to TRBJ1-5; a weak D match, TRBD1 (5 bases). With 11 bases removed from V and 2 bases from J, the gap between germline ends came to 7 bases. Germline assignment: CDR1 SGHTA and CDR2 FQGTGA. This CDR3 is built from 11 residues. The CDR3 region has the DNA TGTGCCCCCAGGGGCAATCAGCCCCAGCATTTT. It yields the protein CAPRGNQPQHF.

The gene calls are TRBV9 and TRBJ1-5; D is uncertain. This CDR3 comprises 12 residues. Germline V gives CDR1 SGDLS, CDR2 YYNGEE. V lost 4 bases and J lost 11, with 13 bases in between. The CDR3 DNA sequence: TGTGCCAGCAGCCCTTGGTTGTGTGCCCAGCATTTT. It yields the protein CASSPWLCAQHF.

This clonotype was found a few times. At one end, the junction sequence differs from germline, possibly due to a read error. The CDR3 DNA sequence: TGCGCCAGCAGCCTTCAACCGGGACAGGGGAATGTAAAACTGTTTTTT. It codes for CASSLQPGQGNVKLFF. V and J are TRBV4-1 and TRBJ1-4, with TRBD1 matching 10 bases. Germline CDR1 MGHRA, CDR2 YSYEKL. There are 16 residues in the CDR3.